The 5 T cell receptor beta chains below all came from one sample that was sequenced in a study of blood T cell repertoires in COVID-19. Repertoires were generated with immunoSEQ multiplex PCR, while TCRdb's copy carries only in-frame clones and drops some. The data show 200,000 to 250,000 clones, with less than 90% seen just once and 18% held by the top ten. Sample: peripheral blood. The source of these receptors is a woman of 80 years or more with active or convalescent COVID-19.

The chain is built from TRBV28 and TRBJ2-7; D is ambiguous. There are 13 residues in the CDR3. V shed 4 bases and J shed 0 bases, with 7 bases lying between them. CDR1 and CDR2 from the germline V gene are MDHEN and SYDVKM. CDR3 nucleotides: TGTGCCAGCAGTTCTACGTCCTCCTACGAGCAGTACTTC. Amino acid sequence: CASSSTSSYEQYF.

The J gene is TRBJ2-2, the V gene TRBV30, with a possible D match to TRBD2 (7 bases). Trimming cost V 2 bases and J 7 bases, with 14 bases left between them. The CDR3 loop spans 14 amino acids. Germline V gene lookup returns CDR1 GTSNPN and CDR2 SVGIG (reference sequence). CDR3 sequence (DNA): TGTGCCTGGAGTCCGATAGGGGGGGTCGGGGAGCTGTTTTTT. As protein: CAWSPIGGVGELFF.

CDR3 sequence (DNA): TGTGCCAGCAGCTCGACAGCTTCCTCTGGGGCCAACGTCCTGACTTTC. It yields the protein CASSSTASSGANVLTF. The chain has TRBV7-7 and TRBJ2-6; D might be TRBD1 (5 bases). The V and J ends lost 4 bases and 0 bases respectively, with 10 bases between them. This CDR3 spans 16 amino acids. Germline V gives CDR1 SSHAT, CDR2 FNYEAQ (reference sequence).

This clone appeared a single time. Written as DNA, the CDR3 is TGTGCCAGTAAGAAGGGACAGGGGGCCTACGAGCAGTACTTC. It translates to CASKKGQGAYEQYF. This chain uses TRBV19 with TRBJ2-7; TRBD1 aligns across 11 bases. Germline lookup yields CDR1 LNHDA and CDR2 SQIVND (reference sequence). CDR3 length: 14 amino acids. The ends lost 7 bases at V and 2 bases at J; junction bases unmatched: 4. Complete variable domain (other parts from reference TRBV19 and TRBJ2-7): DGGITQSPKYLFRKEGQNVTLSCEQNLNHDAMYWYRQDPGQGLRLIYYSQIVNDFQKGDIAEGYSVSREKKESFPLTVTSAQKNPTAFYLCASKKGQGAYEQYFGPGTRLTVT.

V and J are TRBV9 and TRBJ1-5; D is unresolved. The ends were cut back, 3 bases at V and 0 bases at J, with 10 bases in the middle. The CDR3 sequence is 15 residues long. Germline CDR1 reads SGDLS; CDR2 reads YYNGEE. The CDR3 here is CASSAGIRSNQPQHF. The CDR3 bases are TGTGCCAGCAGCGCCGGGATCCGTAGCAATCAGCCCCAGCATTTT.